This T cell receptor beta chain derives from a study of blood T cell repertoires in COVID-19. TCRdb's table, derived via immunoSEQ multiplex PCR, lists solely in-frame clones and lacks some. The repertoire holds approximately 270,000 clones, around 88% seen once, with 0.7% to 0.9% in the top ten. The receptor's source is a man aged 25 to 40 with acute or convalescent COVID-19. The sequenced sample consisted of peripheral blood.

CDR3 amino acids: CASSEAGWSSPLHF. The CDR3 DNA sequence: TGTGCCAGCAGTGAGGCAGGGTGGAGTTCACCCCTCCACTTT. The J gene is TRBJ1-6, the V gene TRBV6-1, with D perhaps matching TRBD1 (5 bases). There are 14 residues in the CDR3. The germline V gene has CDR1 MNHNS and CDR2 SASEGT. The V gene lost 3 bases and the J gene lost 9 bases, with 12 bases spanning the gap.